This T cell receptor beta chain was found in a study of T cell repertoires in cytomegalovirus infection. Findings of the study overall: What dominated the ex vivo response were HLA-C-restricted CMV-specific TCR beta clonotypes.

Comments on this clonotype: Its target is not known.

MiXCR, run by TCRdb on the reads, gives a single entry per CDR3 protein. Here the sample spans more than 250,000 distinct CDR3 sequences, 25% being singletons. Germline V lookup: CDR1 SGHVT, CDR2 SQSDAQ. J was trimmed by 2 bases and V by 5 bases; bases with no gene match: 2. CDR3 length: 14 residues. V gene TRBV7-4 combines with J gene TRBJ2-1; 8 bases match TRBD1. Sequenced here: cultured PBMCs, sampled from culture after CMV antigen stimulation. The source is a human donor in good health (CMV status not recorded). Some clones in this sample may be carry-over from other donors' samples. The CDR3 here is CASSLDRAYNEQFF. The CDR3 nucleotides read TGTGCCAGCAGCCTGGACAGGGCCTACAATGAGCAGTTCTTC.